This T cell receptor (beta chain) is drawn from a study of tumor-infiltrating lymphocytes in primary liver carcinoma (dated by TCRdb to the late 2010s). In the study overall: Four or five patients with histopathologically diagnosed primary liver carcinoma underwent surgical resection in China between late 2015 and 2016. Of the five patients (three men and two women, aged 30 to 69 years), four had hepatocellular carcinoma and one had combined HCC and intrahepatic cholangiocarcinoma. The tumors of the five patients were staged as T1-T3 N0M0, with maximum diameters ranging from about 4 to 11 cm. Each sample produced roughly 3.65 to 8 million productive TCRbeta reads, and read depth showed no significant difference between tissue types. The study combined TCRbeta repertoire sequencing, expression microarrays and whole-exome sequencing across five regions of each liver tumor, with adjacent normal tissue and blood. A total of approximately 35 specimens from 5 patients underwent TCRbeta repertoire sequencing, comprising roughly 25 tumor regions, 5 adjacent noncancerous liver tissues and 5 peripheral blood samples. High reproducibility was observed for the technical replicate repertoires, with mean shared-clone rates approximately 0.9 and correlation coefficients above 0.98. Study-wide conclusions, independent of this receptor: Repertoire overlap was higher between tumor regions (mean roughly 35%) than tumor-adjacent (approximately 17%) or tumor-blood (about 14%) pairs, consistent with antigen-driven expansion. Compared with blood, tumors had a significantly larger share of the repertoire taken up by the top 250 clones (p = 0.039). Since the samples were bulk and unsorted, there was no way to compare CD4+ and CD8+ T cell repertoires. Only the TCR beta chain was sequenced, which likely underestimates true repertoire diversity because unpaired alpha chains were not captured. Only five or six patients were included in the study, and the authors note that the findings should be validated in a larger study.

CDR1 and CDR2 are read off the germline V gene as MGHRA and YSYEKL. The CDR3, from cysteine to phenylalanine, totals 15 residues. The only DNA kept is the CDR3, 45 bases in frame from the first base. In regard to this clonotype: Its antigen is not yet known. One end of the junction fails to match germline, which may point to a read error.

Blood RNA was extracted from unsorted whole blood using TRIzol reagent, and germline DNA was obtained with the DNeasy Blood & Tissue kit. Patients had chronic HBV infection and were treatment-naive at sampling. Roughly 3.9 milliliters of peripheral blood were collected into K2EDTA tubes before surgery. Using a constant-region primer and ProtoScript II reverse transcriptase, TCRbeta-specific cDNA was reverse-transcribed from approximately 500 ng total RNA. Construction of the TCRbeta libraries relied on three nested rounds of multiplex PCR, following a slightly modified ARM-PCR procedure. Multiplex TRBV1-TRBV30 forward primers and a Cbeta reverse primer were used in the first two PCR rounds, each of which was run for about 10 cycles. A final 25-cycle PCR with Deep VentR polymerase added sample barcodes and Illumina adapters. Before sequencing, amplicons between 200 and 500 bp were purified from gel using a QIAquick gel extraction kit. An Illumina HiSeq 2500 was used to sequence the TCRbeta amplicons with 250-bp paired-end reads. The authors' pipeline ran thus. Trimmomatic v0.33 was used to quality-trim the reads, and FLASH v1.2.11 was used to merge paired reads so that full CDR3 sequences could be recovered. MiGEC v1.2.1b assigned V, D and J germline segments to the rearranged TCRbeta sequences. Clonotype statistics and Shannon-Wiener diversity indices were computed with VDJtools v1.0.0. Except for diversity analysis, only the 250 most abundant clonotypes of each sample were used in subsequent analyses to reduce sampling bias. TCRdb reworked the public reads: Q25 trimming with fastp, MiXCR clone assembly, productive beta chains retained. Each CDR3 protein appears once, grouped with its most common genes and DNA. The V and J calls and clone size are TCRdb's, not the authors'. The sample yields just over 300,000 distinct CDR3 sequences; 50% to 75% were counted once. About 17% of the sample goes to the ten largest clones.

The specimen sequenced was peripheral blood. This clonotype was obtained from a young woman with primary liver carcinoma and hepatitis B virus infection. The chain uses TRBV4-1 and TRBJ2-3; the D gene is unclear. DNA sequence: TGCGCCAGCAGCCGCGTCGTGTCCGGGCCAGATACTCAGTATTTT. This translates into CASSRVVSGPDTQYF.